Listed here are 12 T cell receptor beta chains from one sample, sequenced in a study of shared clonotypes between healthy human individuals. Profiled with immunoSEQ multiplex PCR; TCRdb holds only in-frame clones, not every one. The table lists 2 million to 3 million clones, roughly 93% of them singletons. Sequences were obtained from naive CD4+ T cells from PBMCs. The subset here: CD45RA+ positively selected. These receptors came from a man aged 18 to 30 in good health. Some clones in this sample may be carry-over from other donors' samples.

The chain employs TRBV28 and TRBJ2-1; 7 bases align to TRBD2. Germline V lookup: CDR1 MDHEN, CDR2 SYDVKM. CDR3 size: 14 residues. The V and J ends lost 11 bases and 7 bases, in that order; junction bases with no gene match: 14. The CDR3 bases are TGTGCCGCCGCAACTAGCGCACTCCAAAATGAGCAGTTCTTC. Residues: CAAATSALQNEQFF.

The genes are TRBV10-3 and TRBJ2-5; unclear D gene. The germline V and J ends were trimmed by 3 bases and 0 bases, with 8 bases remaining between them. Germline CDR1 and CDR2: ENHRY and SYGVKD. The CDR3 runs 14 residues. In DNA form, the CDR3 reads TGTGCCATCAGTGACCCTAGAAACCAAGAGACCCAGTACTTC. Translation: CAISDPRNQETQYF.

The chain joins TRBV28 to TRBJ1-5; 8 bases align to TRBD1. CDR1 MDHEN and CDR2 SYDVKM come from the germline V gene. The J segment lost 0 bases and the V segment lost 0 bases, leaving 10 bases of the junction unmatched. CDR3 size: 19 residues. The DNA for the CDR3 is TGTGCCAGCAGTTTATGGCAGGGGGCACCGGCCGATAGCAATCAGCCCCAGCATTTT. As protein: CASSLWQGAPADSNQPQHF.

This rearrangement joins TRBV5-8 to TRBJ2-3; no firm D call. Trimming removed 6 bases at V and 7 bases at J, with 9 bases between. There are 11 residues in the CDR3. The germline V gene encodes CDR1 SGHTS and CDR2 YDEGEE. CDR3 DNA sequence: TGTGCCAGCATAAGAAACTATACGCAGTATTTT. Its protein is CASIRNYTQYF. Full variable domain (rest looked up from reference TRBV5-8 and TRBJ2-3): EAGVTQSPTHLIKTRGQQATLRCSPISGHTSVYWYQQALGLGLQFLLWYDEGEERNRGNFPPRFSGRQFPNYSSELNVNALELEDSALYLCASIRNYTQYFGPGTRLTVL.

The rearrangement joins TRBV6-1 to TRBJ1-2; D ambiguous. Trimming removed 5 bases from V and 4 bases from J, with 17 bases in between. Germline CDR1 and CDR2: MNHNS and SASEGT. This CDR3 contains 15 residues. The CDR3 DNA sequence: TGTGCCAGCAGTCCATCACGACATCGTCTCTATGGCTACACCTTC. It translates to CASSPSRHRLYGYTF.

The CDR3 nucleotides read TGTGCCAGCAGCCCCGGGACCGAACGCTCTGGGGCCAACGTCCTGACTTTC. It translates to CASSPGTERSGANVLTF. This chain connects TRBV5-4 to TRBJ2-6, with D possibly called TRBD1 or TRBD2 (5 bases each). This CDR3 spans 17 amino acids. Germline CDR1 is SGHNT and CDR2 is YYREEE (reference sequence). Trimming stripped 4 bases from V and 0 bases from J, with 14 bases between.

This chain uses TRBV28 with TRBJ2-1; 16 positions agree with TRBD2. The trim removed 6 bases at V and 2 bases at J, leaving 7 bases unmatched. The CDR3 extends over 18 amino acids. Per germline, CDR1 MDHEN and CDR2 SYDVKM. In DNA, the CDR3 is TGTGCCAGCAGAACCGGGACTAGCGGGAGGGTACCCTACAATGAGCAGTTCTTC. Its protein is CASRTGTSGRVPYNEQFF.

The rearrangement links TRBV28 to TRBJ2-1; TRBD2 aligns across 10 bases. CDR3 length equals 16 residues. J lost 1 base, V lost 5 bases, and 5 bases had no gene match. In germline, CDR1 is MDHEN, CDR2 SYDVKM. In nucleotides, the CDR3 is TGTGCCAGCAGTACCCTAGCGGGAGTTTCCTACAATGAGCAGTTCTTC. Translating gives CASSTLAGVSYNEQFF.

This clone has just a few counts. The chain employs TRBV27 and TRBJ1-2; 11 positions agree with TRBD1. V shed 5 bases and J 3 bases; nucleotides not matched to a gene: 5. CDR1 and CDR2 (germline): MNHEY, SMNVEV (reference sequence). The CDR3 totals 15 residues. CDR3 sequence: CASSRGTGGHYGYTF. The CDR3 DNA is TGTGCCAGCAGTCGGGGGACAGGGGGGCACTATGGCTACACCTTC.

The rearrangement links TRBV10-3 to TRBJ2-7; 8 nucleotides match TRBD1. Germline CDR1 reads ENHRY; CDR2 reads SYGVKD. The length of the CDR3 is 13 residues. After removal of 11 bases from V and 6 bases from J, the junction contained 12 bases not matched to a gene. CDR3 DNA sequence: TGTGCCTCACACGGACAGGGCAGGGGCGAGCAGTACTTC. Its translation: CASHGQGRGEQYF.

The chain uses TRBV6-5 and TRBJ2-2; possibly TRBD2 for D (7 bases). There are 15 residues in the CDR3. Germline-derived CDR1 and CDR2 are MNHEY and SVGAGI. V gave up 0 bases and J gave up 6 bases, with 11 bases separating them. The CDR3 is CASSYSAGAAGELFF. As DNA, the CDR3 is TGTGCCAGCAGTTACTCGGCGGGGGCAGCCGGGGAGCTGTTTTTT.

The rearrangement uses TRBV30 and TRBJ2-7; 8 bases match TRBD2. In germline, CDR1 is GTSNPN, CDR2 SVGIG (reference sequence). With V trimmed by 6 bases and J by 3 bases, 4 bases remained unmatched. This CDR3 is 12 amino acids long. The CDR3 DNA reads TGTGCCTGTTTAGCGGGGCGCTACGAGCAGTACTTC. The encoded protein is CACLAGRYEQYF.